These 21 T cell receptor beta chains share one sample of origin, sequenced in a study of blood T cell repertoires in COVID-19 (dated by TCRdb to about 2020). The receptor library was made with the immunoSEQ multiplex PCR assay. TCRdb holds this immuneACCESS table with in-frame rearrangements only. Some clones are missing; in checked studies, unresolved V genes explain under half, and the rest has no known cause. Here the sample has about 240,000 clones; 82% occur a single time. Under 15% of the sample goes to the ten largest clones. Material for sequencing was peripheral blood. These receptor sequences come from a woman aged 60-75 years with active or convalescent COVID-19.

The rearrangement joins TRBV6-5 to TRBJ2-7, with unresolved D. The germline gives CDR1 MNHEY, CDR2 SVGAGI. This CDR3 has 14 amino acids. V gave up 4 bases and J gave up 2 bases, with 12 bases separating them. CDR3 protein: CASSSTVPTYEQYF. Written as DNA, the CDR3 is TGTGCCAGCAGTTCTACCGTCCCCACCTACGAGCAGTACTTC.

V usage is TRBV5-1 and J usage is TRBJ2-2; TRBD2 agrees at 7 bases. V dropped 3 bases and J dropped 1; count of bases not matched to a gene: 9. Looked up from germline, CDR1 is SGHRS and CDR2 is YFSETQ. The CDR3 spans 17 residues. The CDR3 spells CASSSQVQRGNTGELFF. In DNA, the CDR3 is TGCGCCAGCAGCTCCCAAGTCCAGCGGGGGAACACCGGGGAGCTGTTTTTT.

The chain links TRBV6-1 to TRBJ1-2, with D maybe TRBD1 (6 bases). The V end lost 2 bases, the J end lost 8 bases, and 18 bases lay between the germline ends. CDR1 MNHNS and CDR2 SASEGT come from the germline V gene. The CDR3 runs 15 residues. In DNA, the CDR3 is TGTGCCAGCAGTGAATTTAGGGGGGGGCAGAGCGGCTACACCTTC. Amino acids: CASSEFRGGQSGYTF.

This chain joins TRBV5-1 and TRBJ1-1; maybe TRBD1 (5 bases). The CDR3 is 13 residues long. Looked up from germline, CDR1 is SGHRS and CDR2 is YFSETQ. V was pared by 6 bases and J by 2 bases, with 11 bases between. CDR3 bases: TGCGCCAGCACCCTGGGGCCTAACACTGAAGCTTTCTTT. Its translation is CASTLGPNTEAFF.

The rearrangement joins TRBV5-1 to TRBJ1-1; 11 bases align to TRBD1. CDR3 size: 16 residues. The junction had 11 bases not matched to a gene; V was cut back by 4 bases and J by 6 bases. In germline, CDR1 is SGHRS, CDR2 YFSETQ. CDR3 region: CASSQGTGGLGSEAFF. In nucleotides, the CDR3 is TGCGCCAGCAGCCAAGGGACAGGGGGACTTGGATCTGAAGCTTTCTTT.

J is TRBJ1-1 and V is TRBV21-1; TRBD1, the D gene given by the table, was not confirmed from the DNA. TRBV21-1 is termed a pseudogene. The CDR3 loop spans 15 amino acids. CDR3 sequence (DNA): TGTGCCAGCAGCAAAAGGGGGCCAGTGAACACTGAAGCTTTCTTT. It yields the protein CASSKRGPVNTEAFF.

This chain connects TRBV6-2 or TRBV6-3 to TRBJ2-5, with D hard to call. This CDR3 has 13 residues. V was shortened by 2 bases and J by 5 bases, with 9 bases between the two germline ends. Germline CDR1 is MNHEY and CDR2 is SVGEGT. CDR3 loop: CASSYPLVETQYF. CDR3 coding DNA: TGTGCCAGCAGTTACCCGCTAGTTGAGACCCAGTACTTC.

The chain couples TRBV27 to TRBJ2-3; D call uncertain. Germline V lookup: CDR1 MNHEY, CDR2 SMNVEV (reference sequence). Deletions cut 2 bases from V and 4 bases from J, with 10 bases between. The CDR3 consists of 14 residues. CDR3 coding DNA: TGTGCCAGCAGTTTAGGGCCGTACGCAGATACGCAGTATTTT. It codes for CASSLGPYADTQYF.

The rearrangement links TRBV18 to TRBJ1-6, with 7 bases that match TRBD1. After removal of 2 bases from V and 8 bases from J, the junction contained 0 bases not matched to a gene. The CDR3 spans 13 residues. Germline V gene sequence: CDR1 KGHSH, CDR2 LQKENI. CDR3 region: CASSPDRDSPLHF. The DNA for the CDR3 is TGTGCCAGCTCACCAGACAGGGATTCACCCCTCCACTTT.

This chain joins TRBV30 and TRBJ2-1, with TRBD2 matching over 12 bases. The V gene end was trimmed by 3 bases and the J gene end by 1 base; junction bases not matched to a gene: 4. This CDR3 region has 16 residues. In germline, CDR1 is GTSNPN, CDR2 SVGIG (reference sequence). CDR3 region: CAWRGGLAGSYNEQFF. CDR3 DNA sequence: TGTGCCTGGAGGGGGGGACTAGCGGGTTCCTACAATGAGCAGTTCTTC.

The chain uses TRBV4-1 and TRBJ1-4; tentatively, D is TRBD1 (5 bases). This CDR3 region has 15 residues. V was clipped by 0 bases and J by 8 bases, with 13 bases between them. CDR1 is MGHRA and CDR2 is YSYEKL in the germline V gene. CDR3 DNA sequence: TGCGCCAGCAGCCAAGATAATTGGGGGGACGAAAAACTGTTTTTT. Its translation is CASSQDNWGDEKLFF.

V is TRBV19 and J is TRBJ1-5, with 10 positions matching TRBD1. The junction had 5 bases not matched to a gene; V was cut back by 3 bases and J by 3 bases. This CDR3 comprises 16 residues. Germline V gene sequence: CDR1 LNHDA, CDR2 SQIVND (reference sequence). The DNA for the CDR3 is TGTGCCAGTAGTATCCGACAGGGGGCCTACAATCAGCCCCAGCATTTT. It translates to CASSIRQGAYNQPQHF.

The chain joins TRBV5-1 to TRBJ2-3, with TRBD2 identical over 7 bases. The trim removed 4 bases at V and 3 bases at J, leaving 11 bases unmatched. The CDR3 runs to 16 residues. Germline lookup yields CDR1 SGHRS and CDR2 YFSETQ. The CDR3 here is CASSPFPGTKTDTQYF. The CDR3 coding sequence is TGCGCCAGCAGCCCATTCCCCGGGACTAAAACAGATACGCAGTATTTT.

V gene TRBV5-1 combines with J gene TRBJ2-1; 7 bases are a match to TRBD1. V lost 5 bases, J lost 9 bases, and 5 bases stayed unmatched. Looked up from germline, CDR1 is SGHRS and CDR2 is YFSETQ. The CDR3 sequence is 12 residues long. The DNA of the CDR3 is TGCGCCAGCAGGAGACAGGGACCTGAGCAGTTCTTC. Its translation: CASRRQGPEQFF.

The sample holds a few counts of this clone. This sample includes further DNA sequences coding for the same CDR3. This rearrangement joins TRBV27 to TRBJ2-6; possibly TRBD1 for D (6 bases). This CDR3 is 15 amino acids long. V was pared by 2 bases and J by 1 base, with 6 bases between. The V gene's germline CDR1 is MNHEY and CDR2 SMNVEV (reference sequence). CDR3 nucleotides: TGTGCCAGCAGTTTAAGGGGGTCTGGGGCCAACGTCCTGACTTTC. This codes for CASSLRGSGANVLTF.

CDR3 coding DNA: TGTGCCAGCAGCTTAGGTTTCGCGGGGGACCGCTCCTACGAGCAGTACTTC. Protein product: CASSLGFAGDRSYEQYF. The chain recombines TRBV7-2 with TRBJ2-7; 7 nucleotides match TRBD2. In germline, CDR1 is SGHTA, CDR2 FQGNSA. This CDR3 comprises 17 residues. V shed 1 base, J shed 0 bases, and the junction held 9 bases outside the gene matches.

The V and J genes are TRBV9 and TRBJ1-5; 7 bases align to TRBD1. V was clipped by 3 bases and J by 0 bases; unmatched bases: 3. From germline, CDR1 is SGDLS and CDR2 YYNGEE. The CDR3 is made up of 15 amino acids. CDR3 protein: CASSATGSSNQPQHF. CDR3 DNA sequence: TGTGCCAGCAGCGCGACAGGGTCTAGCAATCAGCCCCAGCATTTT.

The chain links TRBV29-1 to TRBJ2-3; weak D call: TRBD1 (6 bases). This CDR3 spans 13 amino acids. Germline assignment: CDR1 SQVTM and CDR2 ANQGSEA. Trimming removed 7 bases from V and 3 bases from J, with 14 bases in between. CDR3 sequence (DNA): TGCAGCGCGTGGACAGCCACTACAGATACGCAGTATTTT. Protein sequence: CSAWTATTDTQYF.

The rearrangement uses TRBV18 and TRBJ1-5, with D perhaps TRBD1 (5 bases). V lost 3 bases, J lost 2 bases, and 20 bases lay in between. Germline V CDR1 and CDR2: KGHSH, LQKENI. The CDR3 has 18 amino acids. The CDR3 DNA sequence: TGTGCCAGCTCACCTACCCCCACCGGGACTCCTGGCAATCAGCCCCAGCATTTT. The encoded protein is CASSPTPTGTPGNQPQHF.

The table lists this clone with many counts. This chain joins TRBV7-6 and TRBJ2-3; no definite D call. Per germline, CDR1 SGHVS and CDR2 FNYEAQ. This CDR3 comprises 11 residues. V was shortened by 4 bases and J by 4 bases, with 3 bases between the two germline ends. CDR3 loop: CASSSADTQYF. CDR3 coding DNA: TGTGCCAGCAGCTCGGCAGATACGCAGTATTTT.

The chain joins TRBV7-9 to TRBJ1-6; TRBD1 might be the D (5 bases). Germline CDR1 is SEHNR and CDR2 is FQNEAQ (reference sequence). The CDR3 totals 14 residues. The germline V and J ends were trimmed by 5 bases and 10 bases, with 15 bases remaining between them. CDR3 sequence: CASSRTGESSPLHF. CDR3 coding DNA: TGTGCCAGCAGCCGGACGGGGGAGAGCTCACCCCTCCACTTT.